The present T cell receptor beta chain was sequenced within a study of prognosis after radiotherapy for stage I lung cancer. TCR beta CDR3 amplification from genomic DNA was performed by two-round multiplex PCR. Primers specific to each TRBV and TRBJ gene were used in first-round PCR. TCRdb reanalysed the multiplex PCR reads using MiXCR and keeps one entry per CDR3 protein. The table lists 59,000 or so distinct CDR3 sequences, around 27% of them singletons. The germline V gene encodes CDR1 MNHNS and CDR2 SASEGT. The ends were cut back, 6 bases at V and 7 bases at J, with 25 bases in the middle. The CDR3 length is 16 residues. This clonotype was picked up many times.

The clonotype comes from a donor older than 45 with non-small cell lung cancer. Sample: PBMCs, taken before or after stereotactic body radiation therapy (not recorded which). The chain has TRBV6-1 and TRBJ2-7, with D possibly called TRBD1 or TRBD2 (5 bases each). CDR3 nucleotide sequence: TGTGCCAGCAGCACCCCGGTGAGGGGAGAGGTTAGTGAGCAGTACTTC. Translated: CASSTPVRGEVSEQYF.